The entry below gives a single T cell receptor (beta chain) sequence along with its context. Authors' methods: Reference gene primer amplification gave estimated nucleated cell counts. Profiling relied on immunoSEQ multiplex PCR, and the TCRdb table lists in-frame clones only, not all of them. V and J calls and clone size follow that table, whereas D and trimming were derived from the DNA. This sample has 300,000 to 400,000 clones; roughly 90% occur once, and the top ten carry 0.95% to 1%. This record belongs to a study of blood T cell repertoires in COVID-19. Germline V gene lookup returns CDR1 KGHSH and CDR2 LQKENI. V trimming: 6 bases; J trimming: 5 bases; junction bases outside the gene matches: 13. The CDR3 contains 16 residues. The study recruited people aged about 18 to 90 years across more than 20 US areas. Assignments of participants to cohorts depended upon their own reported clinical history.

The sequence came from a woman aged 25-40 years with acute COVID-19. Sequenced: PBMCs or T cells enriched from blood (not recorded which). The rearrangement links TRBV18 to TRBJ2-3; 8 bases agree with TRBD2. The CDR3 region has the DNA TGTGCCAGCTCCACCCCGGGACTAGAAATTGTAGATACGCAGTATTTT. Its protein is CASSTPGLEIVDTQYF.